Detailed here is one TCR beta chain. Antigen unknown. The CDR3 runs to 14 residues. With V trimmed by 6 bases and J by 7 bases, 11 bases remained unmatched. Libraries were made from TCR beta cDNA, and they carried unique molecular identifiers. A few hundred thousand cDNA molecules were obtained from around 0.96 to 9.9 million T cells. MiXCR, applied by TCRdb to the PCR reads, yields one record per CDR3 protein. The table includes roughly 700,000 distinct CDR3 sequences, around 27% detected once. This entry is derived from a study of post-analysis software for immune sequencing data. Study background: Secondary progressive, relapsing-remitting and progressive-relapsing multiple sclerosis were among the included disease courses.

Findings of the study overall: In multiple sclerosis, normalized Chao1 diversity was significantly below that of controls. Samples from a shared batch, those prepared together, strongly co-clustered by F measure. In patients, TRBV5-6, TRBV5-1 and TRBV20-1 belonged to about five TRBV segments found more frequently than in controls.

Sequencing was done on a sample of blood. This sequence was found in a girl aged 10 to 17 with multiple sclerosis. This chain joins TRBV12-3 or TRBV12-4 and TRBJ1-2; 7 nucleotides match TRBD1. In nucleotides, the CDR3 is TGTGCCAGCAGCCACCGACGAGGGGGCTCTGGCTACACCTTC. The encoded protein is CASSHRRGGSGYTF.